One and the same sample provided the 25 T cell receptor beta chains below, sequenced in a study of T cell responses to AZD1222 COVID-19 vaccine. Sequencing used immunoSEQ multiplex PCR; TCRdb keeps in-frame clones, though not all of them. The data hold 130,000 or so clones, with over 75% observed a single time. The sample in question was peripheral blood, obtained on day 0 of AZD1222 vaccination. Receptors were obtained from an adult in good health.

This clone has a single count. The J gene is TRBJ2-5, the V gene TRBV28, with 10 bases identical to TRBD2. V trimming: 4 bases; J trimming: 4 bases; junction bases outside the gene matches: 12. CDR3 length: 17 amino acids. Germline V gene sequence: CDR1 MDHEN, CDR2 SYDVKM. CDR3 bases: TGTGCCAGCAGTTCTCCCGGGACTAGCGCCGCCCGAGAGACCCAGTACTTC. Protein: CASSSPGTSAARETQYF.

The DNA of the CDR3 is TGTGCCAGCAGCTTAGGTGAAAAACTGTTTTTT. This sequence encodes CASSLGEKLFF. The rearrangement links TRBV5-6 to TRBJ1-4; the D is unclear. Germline V gene data show CDR1 as SGHDT and CDR2 as YYEEEE. The CDR3 runs 11 residues. V lost 2 bases to trimming and J lost 7 bases, with 3 bases between them.

The chain joins TRBV5-1 to TRBJ2-5; no clear D. Germline CDR1 is SGHRS and CDR2 is YFSETQ. The CDR3 contains 13 residues. V was pared by 5 bases and J by 5 bases, with 13 bases between. The CDR3 DNA is TGCGCCAGCAGTCCCGGAGTCGGGGAGACCCAGTACTTC. Encoded protein: CASSPGVGETQYF.

The V and J genes are TRBV11-2 and TRBJ2-1; D is ambiguous. The germline V gene encodes CDR1 SGHAT and CDR2 FQNNGV. V was clipped by 5 bases and J by 3 bases, with 14 bases between them. The CDR3 is made up of 15 amino acids. CDR3 sequence reads: CASSDIWGSYNEQFF. For the CDR3, the DNA is TGTGCCAGCAGCGACATTTGGGGTAGCTACAATGAGCAGTTCTTC.

The rearrangement joins TRBV11-2 to TRBJ1-1; a possible D gene is TRBD1 (6 bases). The germline V and J ends were trimmed by 4 bases and 4 bases, with 10 bases remaining between them. This CDR3 has 13 residues. The germline CDR1 and CDR2 sequences are SGHAT and FQNNGV. CDR3: CASSSRGATEAFF. The DNA of the CDR3 is TGTGCCAGCAGCTCTCGGGGGGCCACTGAAGCTTTCTTT.

V is TRBV28 and J is TRBJ1-4; TRBD1 is a possible D gene (5 bases). The germline V and J ends were trimmed by 11 bases and 8 bases, with 24 bases remaining between them. CDR1 MDHEN and CDR2 SYDVKM come from the germline V gene. CDR3 length: 15 residues. The CDR3: CAVTGGGASEEKLFF. The CDR3 DNA is TGTGCCGTTACTGGAGGAGGGGCCTCGGAGGAAAAACTGTTTTTT. Using reference TRBV28 and TRBJ1-4 for the parts outside the CDR3, the full variable domain is DVKVTQSSRYLVKRTGEKVFLECVQDMDHENMFWYRQDPGLGLRLIYFSYDVKMKEKGDIPEGYSVSREKKERFSLILESASTNQTSMYLCAVTGGGASEEKLFFGSGTQLSVL.

This clone appeared a few times. This chain links TRBV19 with TRBJ2-1; D is perhaps TRBD2 (5 bases). Per germline, CDR1 LNHDA and CDR2 SQIVND (reference sequence). CDR3 length: 14 residues. V lost 5 bases and J 12 bases, leaving 20 bases between the germline ends. CDR3 amino acids: CASSSQRSSSGQFF. The CDR3 DNA sequence: TGTGCCAGTAGTTCCCAGCGGTCATCCTCGGGGCAGTTCTTC.

The chain links TRBV6-1 to TRBJ2-7; no firm D call. This CDR3 is built from 14 residues. V was trimmed by 2 bases and J by 0 bases, leaving 8 bases between them. The germline V gene encodes CDR1 MNHNS and CDR2 SASEGT. The CDR3 bases are TGTGCCAGCAGTGAATGGGGTCTCTCCTACGAGCAGTACTTC. This encodes CASSEWGLSYEQYF.

The CDR3 loop reads CASRPDRDQPQHF. CDR3 DNA sequence: TGTGCCAGCAGACCCGACAGGGATCAGCCCCAGCATTTT. The chain carries TRBV7-2 and TRBJ1-5, with 7 bases matching TRBD1. Germline V gives CDR1 SGHTA, CDR2 FQGNSA. V was pared by 6 bases and J by 5 bases, with 4 bases of the junction left unmatched. The CDR3 is made up of 13 amino acids.

The gene calls are TRBV2 and TRBJ1-6; D gene uncertain. Deletions cut 4 bases from V and 10 bases from J, with 11 bases between. CDR3 length: 13 amino acids. Germline V gene lookup returns CDR1 SNHLY and CDR2 FYNNEI. DNA of the CDR3: TGTGCCAGCAGTGGTGGGTATGGATCACCCCTCCACTTT. Its translation: CASSGGYGSPLHF.

This chain joins TRBV2 and TRBJ2-7; possibly TRBD2 for D (5 bases). The CDR3 totals 14 residues. Trimming pared 7 bases from V and 0 bases from J, leaving 13 bases between. CDR1 and CDR2 from the germline V gene are SNHLY and FYNNEI. The CDR3 sequence is CASTAMGSSYEQYF. Here the CDR3 DNA reads TGTGCCAGCACCGCGATGGGGAGCTCCTACGAGCAGTACTTC.

The genes are TRBV5-1 and TRBJ1-6, with D unclear. The CDR3 covers 16 residues. CDR1 and CDR2 (germline): SGHRS, YFSETQ. The ends were cut back, 2 bases at V and 7 bases at J, with 16 bases in the middle. The CDR3 DNA follows: TGCGCCAGCAGCTTTAGCCCTCAGGAAAACAATTCACCCCTCCACTTT. This sequence encodes CASSFSPQENNSPLHF. The full variable domain, its missing parts supplied by reference TRBV5-1 and TRBJ1-6, is KAGVTQTPRYLIKTRGQQVTLSCSPISGHRSVSWYQQTPGQGLQFLFEYFSETQRNKGNFPGRFSGRQFSNSRSEMNVSTLELGDSALYLCASSFSPQENNSPLHFGNGTRLTVT.

In its sample, this clone was seen once. The V call is TRBV7-2, the J call TRBJ1-2, with 7 nucleotides matching TRBD1. V trimming: 1 base; J trimming: 8 bases; junction bases outside the gene matches: 7. This CDR3 has 14 residues. In germline, CDR1 is SGHTA, CDR2 FQGNSA. The CDR3 DNA reads as TGTGCCAGCAGCTTAGACAGGGGAAAAGGAGGCTACACCTTC. Translated: CASSLDRGKGGYTF.

This chain links TRBV9 with TRBJ1-2; D unclear. V was cut by 0 bases and J by 8 bases, with 11 bases left in between. The CDR3 is 13 residues long. Per germline, CDR1 SGDLS and CDR2 YYNGEE. CDR3 in DNA: TGTGCCAGCAGCGTAGAGGTGGCGTCCGGCTACACCTTC. Encoded protein: CASSVEVASGYTF. The entire variable domain, with the rest obtained from reference TRBV9 and TRBJ1-2, is as follows: DSGVTQTPKHLITATGQRVTLRCSPRSGDLSVYWYQQSLDQGLQFLIQYYNGEERAKGNILERFSAQQFPDLHSELNLSSLELGDSALYFCASSVEVASGYTFGSGTRLTVV.

Concerning this clone itself: At one end the junction does not follow the germline gene, possibly because of a read error. The V and J genes are TRBV4-3 and TRBJ1-5; D unresolved. The CDR3 sequence is 14 residues long. Germline V gene sequence: CDR1 LGHNA, CDR2 YSLEER. Here the CDR3 DNA reads TGCGCCAGCAGCCAAGAAGGTAGCGATCAGCCCCAGCATTTT. Residues: CASSQEGSDQPQHF.

J is TRBJ1-4 and V is TRBV9; D ambiguous. Deletions cut 1 base from V and 7 bases from J, with 11 bases between. This CDR3 contains 14 residues. The germline CDR1 and CDR2 sequences are SGDLS and YYNGEE. The chain's CDR3 is CASSVTPLGEKLFF. CDR3 in DNA: TGTGCCAGCAGCGTAACCCCCCTAGGTGAAAAACTGTTTTTT.

The genes are TRBV28 and TRBJ1-3; D unresolved. Germline V lookup: CDR1 MDHEN, CDR2 SYDVKM. The CDR3 loop spans 15 amino acids. Trimming pared 4 bases from V and 0 bases from J, leaving 10 bases between. The CDR3 loop reads CASSSTPSSGNTIYF. The CDR3 DNA reads TGTGCCAGCAGTTCGACACCTAGCTCTGGAAACACCATATATTTT.

This clone was seen only a few times. The V gene is TRBV4-2, the J gene TRBJ1-2, with 7 bases fitting TRBD1. Unmatched junction bases numbered 7, after V lost 4 bases and J lost 5 bases. This CDR3 is built from 14 residues. Germline loops: CDR1 LGHNA, CDR2 YNFKEQ. The CDR3 loop is CASSLPGGFYGYTF. CDR3 in DNA: TGTGCCAGCAGCCTACCAGGGGGGTTTTATGGCTACACCTTC.

The chain is built from TRBV6-5 and TRBJ2-1; D not resolved. The length of the CDR3 is 12 residues. CDR1 and CDR2 (germline): MNHEY, SVGAGI. The CDR3 DNA follows: TGTGTAGTTTCATGGGGTTACAATGAGCAGTTCTTC. This gives the protein CVVSWGYNEQFF.

The gene calls are TRBV3-1 (or the pseudogene TRBV3-2) and TRBJ1-1; D unresolved. Germline CDR1 reads LGHDT; CDR2 reads YNNKEL (reference sequence). V lost 2 bases to trimming and J lost 5 bases, with 3 bases between them. The CDR3 length is 11 residues. CDR3 in amino acids: CASSQLTEAFF. CDR3 nucleotide sequence: TGTGCCAGCAGCCAATTAACTGAAGCTTTCTTT.

V gene TRBV4-1 combines with J gene TRBJ1-5; 8 bases match TRBD1. The germline CDR1 and CDR2 sequences are MGHRA and YSYEKL. This CDR3 has 13 residues. Trimming at V came to 3 bases and at J to 5 bases, leaving 0 bases not matched to a gene. In nucleotides, the CDR3 is TGCGCCAGCAGCCAGACAGGGGATCAGCCCCAGCATTTT. Its translation: CASSQTGDQPQHF.

This rearrangement joins TRBV5-4 to TRBJ1-2, with TRBD1 identical over 7 bases. The germline V gene has CDR1 SGHNT and CDR2 YYREEE (reference sequence). This CDR3 spans 16 amino acids. V trimming: 6 bases; J trimming: 3 bases; junction bases outside the gene matches: 14. The CDR3, as DNA: TGTGCCAGCACCCTTGGCGTGAGACAGGGTTACTATGGCTACACCTTC. Translated, it gives CASTLGVRQGYYGYTF.

The chain links TRBV7-6 to TRBJ2-7, with 8 bases matching TRBD1. J lost 2 bases, V lost 0 bases, and 3 bases had no gene match. The CDR3 consists of 15 residues. Germline assignment: CDR1 SGHVS and CDR2 FNYEAQ. Here the CDR3 reads CASSLAGQDTYEQYF. The DNA of the CDR3 is TGTGCCAGCAGCTTAGCGGGACAGGATACCTACGAGCAGTACTTC. Based on the CDR3 plus reference TRBV7-6 and TRBJ2-7, the full variable domain is GAGVSQSPRYKVTKRGQDVALRCDPISGHVSLYWYRQALGQGPEFLTYFNYEAQQDKSGLPNDRFSAERPEGSISTLTIQRTEQRDSAMYRCASSLAGQDTYEQYFGPGTRLTVT.

This chain uses TRBV5-1 with TRBJ2-5; D is possibly TRBD1 (6 bases). V was trimmed by 4 bases and J by 4 bases, leaving 20 bases between them. Germline V CDR1 and CDR2: SGHRS, YFSETQ. The CDR3 is 16 amino acids. CDR3 protein: CASSIDRTANVETQYF. CDR3 in DNA: TGCGCCAGCAGCATAGACCGGACAGCCAATGTAGAGACCCAGTACTTC.

V usage is TRBV5-8 and J usage is TRBJ2-5; 8 bases line up with TRBD1. The CDR3 covers 13 residues. The junction had 5 bases not matched to a gene; V was cut back by 4 bases and J by 6 bases. CDR1 SGHTS and CDR2 YDEGEE come from the germline V gene. The CDR3 spells CASSLGQGKTQYF. The CDR3 DNA reads as TGTGCCAGCAGCCTTGGACAGGGCAAGACCCAGTACTTC.